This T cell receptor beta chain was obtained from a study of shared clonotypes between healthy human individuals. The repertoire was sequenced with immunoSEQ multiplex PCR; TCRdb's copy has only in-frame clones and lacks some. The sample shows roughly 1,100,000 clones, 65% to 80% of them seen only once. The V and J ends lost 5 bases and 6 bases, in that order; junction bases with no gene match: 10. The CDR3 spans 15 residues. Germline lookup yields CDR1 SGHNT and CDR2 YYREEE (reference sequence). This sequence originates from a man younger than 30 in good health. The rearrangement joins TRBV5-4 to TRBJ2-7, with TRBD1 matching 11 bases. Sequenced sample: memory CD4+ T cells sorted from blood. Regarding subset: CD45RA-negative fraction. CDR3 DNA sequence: TGTGCCAGCAGTTCACCGGGACAGGGGGTTCGCGAGCAGTACTTC. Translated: CASSSPGQGVREQYF.